This passage covers 15 T cell receptor beta chains from one sample sequenced in a study of blood T cell repertoires in COVID-19. Generated by immunoSEQ multiplex PCR, the TCRdb table keeps only in-frame clones and is missing some. The top ten clones hold 1.1% of a sample with approximately 400,000 clones, more than 75% of them seen once. The sample comprised peripheral blood. The receptors come from a human donor with acute or convalescent COVID-19. The donor label of this sample is uncertain.

The V gene is TRBV4-1, the J gene TRBJ2-7; 7 nucleotides match TRBD1. Germline trimming cut 1 base from V and 2 bases from J; bases unmatched to any gene: 11. Germline CDR1 reads MGHRA; CDR2 reads YSYEKL. The CDR3 runs to 17 residues. The CDR3 region has the DNA TGCGCCAGCAGCCAAGCCACTACCTCCGGGACAGCCTACGAGCAGTACTTC. Translated, it gives CASSQATTSGTAYEQYF.

On this clone itself: The sample contains more than one DNA sequence encoding this CDR3. This sequence joins TRBV11-3 and TRBJ2-3, with 14 nucleotides matching TRBD2. Trimming took 3 bases from V and 2 from J; bases not matched to a gene: 1. CDR3 size: 16 residues. Germline CDR1 reads SGHNT; CDR2 reads YENEEA. The CDR3 sequence is CASSLGLAGATDTQYF. The CDR3 DNA sequence: TGTGCCAGCAGCTTGGGACTAGCGGGGGCCACAGATACGCAGTATTTT.

The count of this clone is one. The chain recombines TRBV6-5 with TRBJ1-2; D unclear. Germline V CDR1 and CDR2: MNHEY, SVGAGI. The CDR3 extends over 13 amino acids. Trimming removed 6 bases from V and 8 bases from J, with 16 bases in between. The CDR3 reads CASRTDRGEGYTF. CDR3 DNA: TGTGCCAGCAGGACCGACCGGGGAGAGGGCTACACCTTC.

The chain joins TRBV30 to TRBJ2-3; 7 bases agree with TRBD1. Trimming removed 2 bases from V and 4 bases from J; junction bases left unmatched: 6. The CDR3 runs 14 residues. CDR1 and CDR2 (germline): GTSNPN, SVGIG (reference sequence). The CDR3 DNA follows: TGTGCCTGGAGTTGGCAGGGGGTGGCAGATACGCAGTATTTT. This translates into CAWSWQGVADTQYF.

This chain links TRBV4-2 with TRBJ2-7, with a tentative D call TRBD1 (6 bases). Germline V gene lookup returns CDR1 LGHNA and CDR2 YNFKEQ. CDR3 length: 16 amino acids. V was cut by 1 base and J by 4 bases, with 17 bases left in between. DNA of the CDR3: TGTGCCAGCAGCCAAGCGGCCGGGACACGGGTTTACGAGCAGTACTTC. It translates to CASSQAAGTRVYEQYF.

The chain recombines TRBV11-2 with TRBJ1-1, with D maybe TRBD1 (5 bases). The V and J ends lost 1 base and 2 bases respectively, with 14 bases between them. The germline V gene has CDR1 SGHAT and CDR2 FQNNGV. The CDR3 has 16 amino acids. The CDR3 bases are TGTGCCAGCAGCTTAGTTTCAAGGGGCCCAAACACTGAAGCTTTCTTT. Protein sequence: CASSLVSRGPNTEAFF.

CDR3 loop: CATSRGTSGGEGELFF. The CDR3 nucleotides are TGTGCCACCAGCAGAGGGACTAGCGGGGGGGAAGGGGAGCTGTTTTTT. The rearrangement links TRBV15 to TRBJ2-2, with 15 bases matching TRBD2. J was trimmed by 8 bases and V by 1 base; bases with no gene match: 2. This CDR3 has 16 residues. Germline V gives CDR1 LNHNV, CDR2 YYDKDF (reference sequence).

The J gene is TRBJ1-2, the V gene TRBV14; possible D gene TRBD1, 5 bases. From germline, CDR1 is SGHDN and CDR2 FVKESK. The germline V and J ends were trimmed by 8 bases and 8 bases, with 12 bases remaining between them. This CDR3 spans 11 amino acids. Here the CDR3 reads CASRTPWGYTF. The CDR3 DNA follows: TGTGCCAGCCGGACACCGTGGGGCTACACCTTC. Together with reference TRBV14 and TRBJ1-2, the CDR3 gives the full variable domain: EAGVTQFPSHSVIEKGQTVTLRCDPISGHDNLYWYRRVMGKEIKFLLHFVKESKQDESGMPNNRFLAERTGGTYSTLKVQPAELEDSGVYFCASRTPWGYTFGSGTRLTVV.

This clone was detected only a few times. V gene TRBV15 combines with J gene TRBJ2-3, with D possibly being TRBD2 (5 bases). Germline V lookup: CDR1 LNHNV, CDR2 YYDKDF (reference sequence). The CDR3 contains 15 residues. Between the trimmed V and J ends, which lost 3 bases and 4 bases, there was a span of 14 bases. CDR3 sequence: CATSSARGGADTQYF. CDR3 DNA sequence: TGTGCCACCAGCAGCGCCCGGGGTGGCGCAGATACGCAGTATTTT.

The rearrangement joins TRBV4-2 to TRBJ1-2; 9 bases map to TRBD1. The junction had 1 base not matched to a gene; V was cut back by 0 bases and J by 8 bases. Germline-derived CDR1 and CDR2 are LGHNA and YNFKEQ. The CDR3 spans 13 residues. The CDR3 DNA sequence: TGTGCCAGCAGCCAAGAAGGGACAGGGGGCTACACCTTC. The encoded protein is CASSQEGTGGYTF.

The chain links TRBV19 to TRBJ1-1, with TRBD1 matching over 10 bases. The CDR3 has 16 amino acids. V shed 6 bases, J shed 4 bases, and the junction held 11 bases outside the gene matches. Germline V gives CDR1 LNHDA, CDR2 SQIVND (reference sequence). The CDR3: CASRNPGQGRFTEAFF. As DNA, the CDR3 is TGTGCCAGTAGGAACCCGGGACAGGGGAGGTTCACTGAAGCTTTCTTT.

This chain joins TRBV6-5 and TRBJ1-4; a possible D gene is TRBD1 (5 bases). Trimming cost V 7 bases and J 2 bases, with 5 bases left between them. The CDR3 totals 12 residues. Germline CDR1 is MNHEY and CDR2 is SVGAGI. The CDR3 spells CASKGTNEKLFF. The CDR3 DNA is TGTGCCAGCAAGGGGACTAATGAAAAACTGTTTTTT.

The chain carries TRBV6-5 and TRBJ1-4, with a tentative D call TRBD1 (5 bases). The CDR3 sequence is 13 residues long. Germline V gives CDR1 MNHEY, CDR2 SVGAGI. Trimming took off 5 bases at V and 8 bases at J, with 12 bases between the two ends. CDR3 nucleotide sequence: TGTGCCAGCAGTAGAAGGGGTCCCGAAAAACTGTTTTTT. This gives the protein CASSRRGPEKLFF.

This clone showed up just once. V is TRBV5-1 and J is TRBJ2-5, with D maybe TRBD2 (6 bases). Germline V CDR1 and CDR2: SGHRS, YFSETQ. V lost 0 bases and J 5 bases, leaving 8 bases between the germline ends. There are 13 residues in the CDR3. CDR3 in amino acids: CASSLGSGETQYF. CDR3 in DNA: TGCGCCAGCAGCTTGGGCAGCGGGGAGACCCAGTACTTC.

The chain carries TRBV29-1 and TRBJ1-1; no clear D gene. The CDR3 is 12 residues long. The germline V and J ends were trimmed by 2 bases and 5 bases, with 9 bases remaining between them. CDR1 SQVTM and CDR2 ANQGSEA come from the germline V gene. The CDR3 region is CSVERAGTEAFF. The CDR3 DNA is TGCAGCGTTGAACGGGCGGGTACTGAAGCTTTCTTT.